Listed below are T cell receptor beta chains from one sample, sequenced in a study of monozygotic twins with inflammatory bowel disease. Each CDR3 protein gets one entry in TCRdb, which reprocessed the 5' RACE reads and gives no DNA. In all, the sample yields approximately 340,000 distinct CDR3 sequences. Specimen: blood. These receptors were taken from a human donor with ulcerative colitis or Crohn's disease, or a healthy co-twin of an affected twin (not recorded which). CDR3s include the opening cysteine and the closing phenylalanine or tryptophan.

TRBJ1-2,TRBV24-1,CATSDSAGIAHTYGYTF
TRBJ1-1,TRBV28,CASSSTDLNTEAFF
TRBJ2-7,TRBV28,CASRLRTAGKYF
TRBJ1-6,TRBV20-1,CSARQTATYNSPLHF
TRBJ1-5,TRBV6-1,CASSERQGTNQPQHF
TRBJ2-2,TRBV7-9,CASSPRTDLLSTGELFF
TRBJ1-2,TRBV20-1,CSAEWGTAGGISGYTF
TRBJ2-3,TRBV7-9,CASSSRNPRGDTQYF
TRBJ1-2,TRBV9,CASSLPAHPPNGYTF
TRBJ1-4,TRBV12-3/TRBV12-4,CASSFQGQGGSNEKLFF
TRBJ2-5,TRBV7-2,CASSFSSGGETQYF
TRBJ2-2,TRBV20-1,CSARDPGARATGELFF
TRBJ2-4,TRBV5-1,CASSSGQGGIAKNIQYF
TRBJ1-3,TRBV9,CASSPDRSGNTIYF
TRBJ2-3,TRBV5-1,CASSSGLAGGGTDTQYF
TRBJ2-7,TRBV20-1,CSARDVFPEIHEQYF
TRBJ2-3,TRBV12-3/TRBV12-4,CASTHLRTGSVTDTQYF
TRBJ2-7,TRBV5-1,CASSLTGPDLTEQYF
TRBJ2-1,TRBV20-1,CSAFPPGLAGVLSSYNEQFF
TRBJ2-3,TRBV11-2,CASSPTRLAGGPSTDTQYF
TRBJ2-7,TRBV6-6,CASSYGGRGDEQYF
TRBJ2-5,TRBV20-1,CSAQTPVGGGETQYF
TRBJ2-1,TRBV11-2,CASSQGQASSNEQFF
TRBJ2-1,TRBV4-1,CASSQLAGGPANEQFF
TRBJ2-6,TRBV5-1,CASSLTPRGDGANVLTF
TRBJ1-5,TRBV20-1,CSGLGDSNQPQHF
TRBJ1-5,TRBV12-3/TRBV12-4,CASSSGDRFSNQPQHF
TRBJ1-1,TRBV5-4,CASSTLTETEAFF
TRBJ1-3,TRBV20-1,CSARPDPGTALSGNTIYF
TRBJ1-1,TRBV28,CASSFRGDSNTEAFF
TRBJ1-5,TRBV7-2,CASSLVWGNQPQHF
TRBJ2-2,TRBV20-1,CSARDSDRPWGTGELFF
TRBJ2-2,TRBV12-3/TRBV12-4,CASSFMGNTGELFF
TRBJ2-4,TRBV19,CASQKGGGVFLQYF
TRBJ2-1,TRBV7-2,CASTLAGDGYLPYGYNEQFF
TRBJ1-2,TRBV4-3,CASSQETGQGALNYGYTF
TRBJ2-5,TRBV20-1,CSARTSGIEETQYF
TRBJ2-1,TRBV20-1,CSARDLWGEHNEQFF
TRBJ2-1,TRBV5-1,CASSPTYMDEQNNSYNEQFF